Listed below are T cell receptor beta chains from one sample, sequenced in a study of somatic mutations in cytotoxic T cells in rheumatoid arthritis. Repertoires were generated with immunoSEQ multiplex PCR, while TCRdb's copy carries only in-frame clones and drops some. The data contain 25,000 to 30,000 clones, 82% of them seen just once; the ten biggest clones take up over 5%. Sequencing was done on a sample of CD8+ T cells sorted from blood. Receptor source: a man between 45 and 60 years old in good health. Both conserved end residues are part of each CDR3. A D gene is named only where the DNA matches it firmly. Only part of the rows carry a size: once, few, many, or a class if the clone is expanded.

CDR3 length	clone size	V gene	J gene	D gene	CDR3 DNA	CDR3 protein
16	.	TRBV4-1	TRBJ2-7	.	TGCGCCAGCAGCCAAGTTTCCGGACTAAACTTATACGAGCAGTACTTC	CASSQVSGLNLYEQYF
14	.	TRBV13	TRBJ1-5	TRBD1	TGTGCCAGCAGCTTAGGGGACAGGGGGCAGCCCCAGCATTTT	CASSLGDRGQPQHF
17	.	TRBV14	TRBJ2-7	.	TGTGCCAGCAGCCAAGAGTTTAGGACCCGGGTGAGGGACGAGCAGTACTTC	CASSQEFRTRVRDEQYF
15	.	TRBV28	TRBJ1-5	TRBD1	TGTGCCAGCAGTGAATACAGGGGTAGCAATCAGCCCCAGCATTTT	CASSEYRGSNQPQHF
15	.	TRBV13	TRBJ1-1	.	TGTGCCAGCAGCCAACGCTCACAGGGGAACACTGAAGCTTTCTTT	CASSQRSQGNTEAFF
13	few	TRBV6-1	TRBJ1-4	.	TGTGCCAGCAGCGAACACCCAGAAGAAAAACTGTTTTTT	CASSEHPEEKLFF
13	.	TRBV2	TRBJ2-1	.	TGTGCCAGCAGCGGGGGAACGTCATATGAGCAGTTCTTC	CASSGGTSYEQFF
15	.	TRBV10-3	TRBJ2-1	.	TGTGCCATCGGGACGTGCGCCATATCCTACAATGAGCAGTTCTTC	CAIGTCAISYNEQFF
14	.	TRBV27	TRBJ2-1	.	TGTGCCAGCAGTTCCACGACCATAGGGGATGAGCAGTTCTTC	CASSSTTIGDEQFF
15	.	TRBV5-1	TRBJ2-5	.	TGCGCCAGCAGCTTGGCCGGCAGGGGCCAAGAGACCCAGTACTTC	CASSLAGRGQETQYF
17	.	TRBV7-9	TRBJ2-1	TRBD2	TGTGCCAGCAGCTTAGCGGCGACTAGCGGGTTTTACAATGAGCAGTTCTTC	CASSLAATSGFYNEQFF
16	.	TRBV7-9	TRBJ2-1	TRBD2	TGTGCCAGCAGCCATCGGACTAGCGGGGGGGACAATGAGCAGTTCTTC	CASSHRTSGGDNEQFF
16	.	TRBV2	TRBJ2-7	TRBD2	TGTGCCAGCAGTGGGACTAGCGGACGCCAATCCTACGAGCAGTACTTC	CASSGTSGRQSYEQYF
16	.	TRBV6-5	TRBJ1-1	.	TGTGCCAGCAGTTACTCGTTTGGGTCAGGGAACACTGAAGCTTTCTTT	CASSYSFGSGNTEAFF
16	.	TRBV5-6	TRBJ2-7	TRBD1	TGTGCCAGCAGCTTGGAGGGTGGGGACAGGGGTCACGAGCAGTACTTC	CASSLEGGDRGHEQYF
14	once	TRBV11-3	TRBJ2-2	.	TGTGCCAGCAGCTTAGGGGACAAGGTTGGGGAGCTGTTTTTT	CASSLGDKVGELFF
15	.	TRBV4-1	TRBJ2-3	.	TGCGCCAGCAGCCAGGAACACGCCAGCACAGATACGCAGTATTTT	CASSQEHASTDTQYF
14	.	TRBV7-9	TRBJ2-2	.	TGTGCCAGCAGCTCCGGTTGGTCGTTCGGGGAGCTGTTTTTT	CASSSGWSFGELFF
17	.	TRBV7-9	TRBJ1-1	TRBD1	TGTGCCAGCAGCTTAGCCCGGACAGGGATCCGGGCCGTTGAAGCTTTCTTT	CASSLARTGIRAVEAFF
15	.	TRBV11-3	TRBJ2-1	TRBD1	TGTGCCAGCAGCCTCGGACAGGGGGCAAGGAATGAGCAGTTCTTC	CASSLGQGARNEQFF
15	.	TRBV4-1	TRBJ1-4	.	TGCGCCAGCAGCCAACCCAGGGCCGGTAATGAAAAACTGTTTTTT	CASSQPRAGNEKLFF
13	.	TRBV13	TRBJ2-1	.	TGTGCCAGCAGCTCCTCGGGCCCTAATGAGCAGTTCTTC	CASSSSGPNEQFF
15	.	TRBV5-4	TRBJ2-7	TRBD1	TGTGCCAGCAGCTTCGGGGACAGGGGGCTTCGGGAGCAGTACTTC	CASSFGDRGLREQYF
16	.	TRBV28	TRBJ2-7	.	TGTGCCAGCAGTCCCCCCGAGACACTCATCTCCTACGAGCAGTACTTC	CASSPPETLISYEQYF
16	few	TRBV4-2	TRBJ2-1	.	TGTGCCAGCAGCCAAGATCCGGGAAGCGGCTACAATGAGCAGTTCTTC	CASSQDPGSGYNEQFF
17	once	TRBV7-8	TRBJ2-3	.	TGTGCCAGCAGCTCCATCAGAGTTGGACCGAGCGCAGATACGCAGTATTTT	CASSSIRVGPSADTQYF
18	once	TRBV27	TRBJ2-2	TRBD2	TGTGCCAGCAGACTAGAGTTAGCGGGAGGTGGGAACACCGGGGAGCTGTTTTTT	CASRLELAGGGNTGELFF
11	.	TRBV7-9	TRBJ1-1	.	TGTGCCAGCCTCTGGGGGACAGAAGCTTTCTTT	CASLWGTEAFF
11	.	TRBV5-4	TRBJ2-5	.	TGTGCCAGCAGTATCGGAGAGACCCAGTACTTC	CASSIGETQYF
17	.	TRBV4-1	TRBJ2-3	TRBD2	TGCGCCAGCAGCCAAGGGACTAGCGGGTGGGGCACAGATACGCAGTATTTT	CASSQGTSGWGTDTQYF
14	.	TRBV5-6	TRBJ2-7	.	TGTGCCAGCAGCTTGGTTATCAGCTCCTACGAGCAGTACTTC	CASSLVISSYEQYF
14	.	TRBV2	TRBJ1-2	TRBD1	TGTGCCAGCAGTAATGACAGGGGAAACTATGGCTACACCTTC	CASSNDRGNYGYTF
13	.	TRBV27	TRBJ1-1	.	TGTGCCAGCAGTTTAGCCAGGGTAACTGAAGCTTTCTTT	CASSLARVTEAFF
14	few	TRBV19	TRBJ1-2	.	TGTGCCAGTAGTCAGGAAATCGCTAACTATGGCTACACCTTC	CASSQEIANYGYTF
14	.	TRBV7-8	TRBJ2-2	.	TGTGCCAGCAGCTTAGGAAAATATCCCGGGGAGCTGTTTTTT	CASSLGKYPGELFF
15	.	TRBV6-5	TRBJ2-1	TRBD2	TGTGCCAGCAGTTTAATCGGGAGGCCTTGGGGTGAGCAGTTCTTC	CASSLIGRPWGEQFF
15	.	TRBV6-1	TRBJ2-4	.	TGTGCCAGCAGTCGTCTAGGATCGGGCAAAAACATTCAGTACTTC	CASSRLGSGKNIQYF
17	.	TRBV6-1	TRBJ2-7	TRBD1	TGTGCCAGCAGTGAAGACGTGTTTGACAGGGGGAAGTACGAGCAGTACTTC	CASSEDVFDRGKYEQYF
13	once	TRBV13	TRBJ1-2	TRBD1	TGTGCCAGCAGCTTAGGGCCAGGGGGTGGCTACACCTTC	CASSLGPGGGYTF
13	.	TRBV7-9	TRBJ2-7	.	TGTGCCAGCTCTAGTGGGAGGACCTACGAGCAGTACTTC	CASSSGRTYEQYF
15	.	TRBV9	TRBJ2-7	TRBD1	TGTGCCAGCAGCGTAGGGACAGGGAGCTCCTACGAGCAGTACTTC	CASSVGTGSSYEQYF
13	.	TRBV7-8	TRBJ1-1	TRBD1	TGTGCCAGCAGCTCAACAGGGGTGACTGAAGCTTTCTTT	CASSSTGVTEAFF